This TCR beta chain was identified during a study of graft-versus-host responses after intestinal transplantation. The overall study: Recipients were given multivisceral, liver-intestinal, or isolated intestinal transplants. Anti-thymocyte globulin was used for induction in all recipients, who then took tacrolimus and steroids for approximately 3 years.

The CDR3 extends over 12 amino acids. Germline CDR1 reads PRHDT; CDR2 reads FYEKMQ (reference sequence). Trimming shortened V by 5 bases and J by 3 bases, and 6 bases separated the two germline ends. The method was immunoSEQ multiplex PCR; TCRdb's version includes in-frame clones alone and lacks a portion of them. The data show roughly 9,800 clones, roughly 89% seen once. The sequencing here drew on PBMCs, taken just over 42 days after intestinal transplant. This TCR derives from a human patient who received an intestinal transplant, so some T cells may come from the graft donor. The J gene is TRBJ2-3, the V gene TRBV13; unclear D gene. Here the CDR3 reads CASSEVTDTQYF. CDR3 nucleotides: TGTGCCAGCAGCGAGGTAACAGATACGCAGTATTTT.